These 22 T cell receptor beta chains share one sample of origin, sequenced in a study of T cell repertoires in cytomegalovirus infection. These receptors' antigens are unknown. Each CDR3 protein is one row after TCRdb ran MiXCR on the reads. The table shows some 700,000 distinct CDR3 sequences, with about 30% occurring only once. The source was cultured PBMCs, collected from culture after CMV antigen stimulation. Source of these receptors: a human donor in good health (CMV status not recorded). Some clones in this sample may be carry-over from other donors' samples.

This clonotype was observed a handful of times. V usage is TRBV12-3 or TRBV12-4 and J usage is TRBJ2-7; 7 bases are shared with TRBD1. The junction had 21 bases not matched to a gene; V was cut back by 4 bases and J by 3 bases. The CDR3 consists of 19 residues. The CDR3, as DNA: TGTGCCAGCAGTTCAAGCGCTGGACAGGAAGTCCAAAAATACTACGAGCAGTACTTC. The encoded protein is CASSSSAGQEVQKYYEQYF.

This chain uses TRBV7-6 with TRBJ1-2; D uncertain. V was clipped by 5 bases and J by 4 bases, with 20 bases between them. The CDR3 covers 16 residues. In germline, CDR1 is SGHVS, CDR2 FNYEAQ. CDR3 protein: CASSQLILTQGYGYTF. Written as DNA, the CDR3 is TGTGCCAGCAGCCAACTTATTTTGACGCAAGGCTATGGCTACACCTTC.

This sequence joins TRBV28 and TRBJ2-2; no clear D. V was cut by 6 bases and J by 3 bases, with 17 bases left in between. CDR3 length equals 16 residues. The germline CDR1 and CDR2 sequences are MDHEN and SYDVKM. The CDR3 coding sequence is TGTGCCAGCAGCCCGAAACGTTGGGGATACACCGGGGAGCTGTTTTTT. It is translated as CASSPKRWGYTGELFF. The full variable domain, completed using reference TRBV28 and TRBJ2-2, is DVKVTQSSRYLVKRTGEKVFLECVQDMDHENMFWYRQDPGLGLRLIYFSYDVKMKEKGDIPEGYSVSREKKERFSLILESASTNQTSMYLCASSPKRWGYTGELFFGEGSRLTVL.

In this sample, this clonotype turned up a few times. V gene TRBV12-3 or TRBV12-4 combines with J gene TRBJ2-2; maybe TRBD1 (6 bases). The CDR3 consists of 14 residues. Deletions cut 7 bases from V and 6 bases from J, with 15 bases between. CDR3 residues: CASTLGQGSGELFF. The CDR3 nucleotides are TGTGCCAGCACCCTGGGGCAGGGGTCCGGGGAGCTGTTTTTT.

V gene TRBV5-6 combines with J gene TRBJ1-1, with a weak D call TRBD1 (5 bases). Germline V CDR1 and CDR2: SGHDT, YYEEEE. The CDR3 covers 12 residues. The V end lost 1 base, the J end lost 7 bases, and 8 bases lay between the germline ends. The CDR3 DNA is TGTGCCAGCAGCTTGATAACAGGTGAAGCTTTCTTT. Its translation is CASSLITGEAFF.

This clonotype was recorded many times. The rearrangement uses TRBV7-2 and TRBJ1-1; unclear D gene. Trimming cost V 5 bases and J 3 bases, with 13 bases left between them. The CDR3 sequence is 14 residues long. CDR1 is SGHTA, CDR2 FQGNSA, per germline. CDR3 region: CASSLLGADTEAFF. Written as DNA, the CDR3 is TGTGCCAGCAGCCTGTTAGGTGCAGACACTGAAGCTTTCTTT.

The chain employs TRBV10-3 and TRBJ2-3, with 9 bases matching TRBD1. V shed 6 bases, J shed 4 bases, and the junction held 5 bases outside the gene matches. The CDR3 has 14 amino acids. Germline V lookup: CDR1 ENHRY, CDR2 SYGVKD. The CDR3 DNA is TGTGCCATCAGGGCCGGGACAGGGCCAGATACGCAGTATTTT. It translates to CAIRAGTGPDTQYF.

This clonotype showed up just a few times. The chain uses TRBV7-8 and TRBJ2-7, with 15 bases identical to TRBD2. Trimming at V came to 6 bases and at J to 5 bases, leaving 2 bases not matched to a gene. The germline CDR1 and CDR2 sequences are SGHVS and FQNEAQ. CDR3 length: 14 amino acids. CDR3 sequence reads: CASRGTSGGNEQYF. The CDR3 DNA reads TGTGCCAGCAGGGGGACTAGCGGGGGGAACGAGCAGTACTTC.

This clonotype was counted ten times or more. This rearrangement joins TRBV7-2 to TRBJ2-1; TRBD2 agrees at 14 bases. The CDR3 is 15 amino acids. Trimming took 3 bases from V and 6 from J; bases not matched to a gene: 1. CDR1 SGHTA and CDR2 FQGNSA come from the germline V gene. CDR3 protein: CASSLGLAGVNEQFF. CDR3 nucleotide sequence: TGTGCCAGCAGCTTGGGACTAGCGGGGGTCAATGAGCAGTTCTTC.

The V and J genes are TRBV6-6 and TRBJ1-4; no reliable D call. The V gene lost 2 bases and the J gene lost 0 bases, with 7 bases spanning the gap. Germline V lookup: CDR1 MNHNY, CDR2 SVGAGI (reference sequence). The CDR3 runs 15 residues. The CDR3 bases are TGTGCCAGCAGTTACACAGTCGCAACTAATGAAAAACTGTTTTTT. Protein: CASSYTVATNEKLFF.

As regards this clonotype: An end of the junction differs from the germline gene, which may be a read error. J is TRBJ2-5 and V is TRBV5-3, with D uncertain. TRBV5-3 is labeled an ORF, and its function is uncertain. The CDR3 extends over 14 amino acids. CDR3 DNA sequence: TGTGCCAGCAGCTTGCGCTTACACCAAGAGACCCAGTACTTC. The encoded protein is CASSLRLHQETQYF.

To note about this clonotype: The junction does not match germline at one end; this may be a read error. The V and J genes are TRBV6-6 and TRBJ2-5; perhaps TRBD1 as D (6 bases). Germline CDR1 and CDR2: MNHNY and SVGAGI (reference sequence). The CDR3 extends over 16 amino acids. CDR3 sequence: CASSYLQGFLQETLYF. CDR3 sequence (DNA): TGTGCCAGCAGTTACCTTCAGGGGTTCCTTCAAGAGACCCTGTACTTC.

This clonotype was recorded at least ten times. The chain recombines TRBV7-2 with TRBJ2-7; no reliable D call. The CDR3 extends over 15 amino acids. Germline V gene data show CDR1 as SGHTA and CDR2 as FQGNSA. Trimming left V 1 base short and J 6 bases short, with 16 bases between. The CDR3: CASSLGAGLRVEQYF. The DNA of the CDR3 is TGTGCCAGCAGCTTAGGAGCAGGTCTTAGGGTCGAGCAGTACTTC.

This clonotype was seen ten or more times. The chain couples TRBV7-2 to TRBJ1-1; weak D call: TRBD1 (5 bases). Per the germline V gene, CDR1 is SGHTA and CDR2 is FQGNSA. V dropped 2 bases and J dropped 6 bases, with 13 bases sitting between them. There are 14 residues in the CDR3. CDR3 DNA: TGTGCCAGCAGCTTATTTGGGGGGACCGCTGAAGCTTTCTTT. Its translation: CASSLFGGTAEAFF.

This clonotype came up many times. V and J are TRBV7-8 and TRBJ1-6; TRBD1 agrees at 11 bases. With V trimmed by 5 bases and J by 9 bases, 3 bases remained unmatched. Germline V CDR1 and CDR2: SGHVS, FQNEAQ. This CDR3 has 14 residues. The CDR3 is CASSTDRGPSPLHF. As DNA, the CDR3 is TGTGCCAGCAGCACGGACAGGGGGCCTTCACCCCTCCACTTT.

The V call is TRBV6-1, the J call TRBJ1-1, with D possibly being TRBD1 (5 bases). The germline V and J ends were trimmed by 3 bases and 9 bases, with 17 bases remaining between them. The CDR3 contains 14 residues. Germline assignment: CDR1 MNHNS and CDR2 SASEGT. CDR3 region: CASSDYGGISQAFF. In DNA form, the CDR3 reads TGTGCCAGCAGTGACTATGGGGGGATTTCCCAAGCTTTCTTT.

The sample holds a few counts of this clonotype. In nucleotides, the CDR3 is TGTGCCAGCAGTTTAGCCCCGGGACTACCTTCACCCCTCCACTTT. Protein sequence: CASSLAPGLPSPLHF. V gene TRBV28 combines with J gene TRBJ1-6; tentatively, D is TRBD1 (5 bases). The V and J ends lost 2 bases and 9 bases respectively, with 14 bases between them. This CDR3 has 15 amino acids. Germline assignment: CDR1 MDHEN and CDR2 SYDVKM. Full variable domain (outside the CDR3, taken from reference TRBV28 and TRBJ1-6): DVKVTQSSRYLVKRTGEKVFLECVQDMDHENMFWYRQDPGLGLRLIYFSYDVKMKEKGDIPEGYSVSREKKERFSLILESASTNQTSMYLCASSLAPGLPSPLHFGNGTRLTVT.

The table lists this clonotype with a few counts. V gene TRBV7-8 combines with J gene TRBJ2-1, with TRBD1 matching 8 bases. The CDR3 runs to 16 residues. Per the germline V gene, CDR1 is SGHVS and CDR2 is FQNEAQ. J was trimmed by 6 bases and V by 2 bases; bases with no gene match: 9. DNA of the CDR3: TGTGCCAGCAGCTTATACGAGACAGGGGTCGTCAATGAGCAGTTCTTC. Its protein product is CASSLYETGVVNEQFF.

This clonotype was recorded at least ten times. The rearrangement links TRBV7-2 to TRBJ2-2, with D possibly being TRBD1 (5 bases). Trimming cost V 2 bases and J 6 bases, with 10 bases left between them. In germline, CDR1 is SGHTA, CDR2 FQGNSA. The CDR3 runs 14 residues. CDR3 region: CASSLLRGSGELFF. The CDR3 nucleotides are TGTGCCAGCAGCTTACTTAGGGGTTCCGGGGAGCTGTTTTTT. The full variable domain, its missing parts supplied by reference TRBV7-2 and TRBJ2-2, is GAGVSQSPSNKVTEKGKDVELRCDPISGHTALYWYRQSLGQGLEFLIYFQGNSAPDKSGLPSDRFSAERTGGSVSTLTIQRTQQEDSAVYLCASSLLRGSGELFFGEGSRLTVL.

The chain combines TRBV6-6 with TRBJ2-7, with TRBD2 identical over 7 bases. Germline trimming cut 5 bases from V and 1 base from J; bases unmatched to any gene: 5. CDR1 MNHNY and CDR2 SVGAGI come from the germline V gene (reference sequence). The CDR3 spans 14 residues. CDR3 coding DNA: TGTGCCAGCAGTGCCACTAGCGATTCCTACGAGCAGTACTTC. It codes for CASSATSDSYEQYF.

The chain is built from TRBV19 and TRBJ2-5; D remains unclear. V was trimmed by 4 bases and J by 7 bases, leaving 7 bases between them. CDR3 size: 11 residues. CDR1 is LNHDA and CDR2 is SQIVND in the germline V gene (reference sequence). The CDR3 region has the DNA TGTGCCAGTAGTACAGGTGCGACCCAGTACTTC. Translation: CASSTGATQYF.

CDR3 amino acids: CSARDRVGGETQYF. The DNA of the CDR3 is TGCAGTGCTAGAGATCGGGTAGGAGGGGAGACCCAGTACTTC. The rearrangement joins TRBV20-1 to TRBJ2-5, with TRBD2 as a possible D gene (6 bases). Trimming shortened V by 0 bases and J by 5 bases, and 13 bases separated the two germline ends. Germline CDR1 and CDR2: DFQATT and SNEGSKA (reference sequence). The CDR3 length is 14 residues.